The 5 T cell receptor beta chains below come from one sample, sequenced in a study of shared clonotypes between healthy human individuals. The method was immunoSEQ multiplex PCR; TCRdb's version includes in-frame clones alone and lacks a portion of them. This sample has 2 million to 2.5 million clones; nearly 97% occur once, and the top ten carry roughly 0.13%. Sample: naive CD4+ T cells sorted from blood. The subset is: CD45RA+ positively selected. These receptors were collected from a man aged 18 to 29 in good health.

This clone was detected only once. Different DNA sequences within this sample yield the same CDR3. The V call is TRBV6-5, the J call TRBJ2-1; 12 positions match TRBD2. The J segment lost 4 bases and the V segment lost 0 bases, leaving 1 base of the junction unmatched. CDR3 length equals 16 residues. Per germline, CDR1 MNHEY and CDR2 SVGAGI. CDR3 nucleotides: TGTGCCAGCAGTTACTCCGGACTAGCGGGATACAATGAGCAGTTCTTC. Its protein product is CASSYSGLAGYNEQFF.

The gene calls are TRBV10-2 and TRBJ2-5; 12 bases fit TRBD2. Looked up from germline, CDR1 is WSHSY and CDR2 is SAAADI. CDR3 length equals 16 residues. J was trimmed by 7 bases and V by 6 bases; bases with no gene match: 12. CDR3 sequence reads: CASSAPGLAGEATQYF. The CDR3 DNA reads TGCGCCAGCAGCGCCCCGGGACTAGCGGGTGAGGCGACCCAGTACTTC.

About this clone: This CDR3 is also generated by other DNA sequences in the sample. The V and J genes are TRBV6-5 and TRBJ2-7, with TRBD1 matching over 10 bases. CDR3 length: 14 residues. V shed 4 bases, J shed 4 bases, and the junction held 4 bases outside the gene matches. Germline V lookup: CDR1 MNHEY, CDR2 SVGAGI. CDR3 sequence: CASSFRDRGYEQYF. CDR3 DNA sequence: TGTGCCAGCAGTTTCCGGGACAGGGGATACGAGCAGTACTTC.

In this sample, this clone turned up once. The gene calls are TRBV5-6 and TRBJ2-4; a weak D match, TRBD1 (6 bases). The CDR3 is 16 residues long. V shed 0 bases and J shed 3 bases, with 13 bases lying between them. Germline CDR1 SGHDT, CDR2 YYEEEE. The CDR3 nucleotides read TGTGCCAGCAGCTTGGGCCAGGGGTCAGACAAAAACATTCAGTACTTC. Translating gives CASSLGQGSDKNIQYF.

CDR3 region: CASSLSRTGYEQYF. Here the CDR3 DNA reads TGTGCCAGCAGTTTATCGAGGACAGGCTACGAGCAGTACTTC. The chain is built from TRBV27 and TRBJ2-7; 7 bases fit TRBD1. Germline V lookup: CDR1 MNHEY, CDR2 SMNVEV (reference sequence). The V and J ends lost 0 bases and 3 bases, in that order; junction bases with no gene match: 2. CDR3 size: 14 residues.